Detailed here is one T cell receptor beta chain. Researchers partitioned CD4+ cells into CD45RA+ naive and CD45RA-negative memory subsets. This entry comes from a study of shared clonotypes between healthy human individuals. TCRdb's table, derived via immunoSEQ multiplex PCR, lists solely in-frame clones and lacks some. Among 1.6 million or so clones, more than 95% were seen once, and the ten largest hold over 1%. In germline, CDR1 is SGHDN, CDR2 FVKESK. Trimming at V came to 4 bases and at J to 3 bases, leaving 7 bases not matched to a gene. CDR3 length: 15 residues. The genes are TRBV14 and TRBJ2-7, with 9 bases identical to TRBD1. This clonotype was obtained from a young man in good health. The sequencing sample was made of naive CD4+ T cells sorted from blood. Specified subset: CD45RA+ positively selected. CDR3 sequence: CASSLRTGAGYEQYF. The CDR3 nucleotides read TGTGCCAGCAGCCTAAGGACAGGGGCAGGCTACGAGCAGTACTTC.